Shown below are 10 T cell receptor beta chains from a single sample sequenced in a study of blood T cells in healthy people across ages. The second PCR ran about 6 to 12 cycles with a sample-barcoded 5' primer and J-beta primers. One entry per CDR3 protein, called by TCRdb with MiXCR from the 5' RACE reads. Among hundreds of thousands of distinct CDR3 sequences listed, around three fifths were seen once. Sequences were obtained from blood. Receptors originate from a man aged 40-49 years in good health.

This sequence joins TRBV29-1 and TRBJ2-1; 7 bases are shared with TRBD1. The CDR3 is 13 amino acids. CDR1 and CDR2 from the germline V gene are SQVTM and ANQGSEA. The V segment lost 7 bases and the J segment 4 bases; nucleotides outside the gene matches: 7. The CDR3 is CSAAGGTYNEQFF. The CDR3 region has the DNA TGCAGCGCCGCAGGGGGAACGTACAATGAGCAGTTCTTC.

This clonotype was detected once. The rearrangement links TRBV6-6 to TRBJ2-3, with D possibly TRBD1 on 5 matching bases. The CDR3 extends over 14 amino acids. The germline V gene has CDR1 MNHNY and CDR2 SVGAGI (reference sequence). V was shortened by 6 bases and J by 2 bases, with 12 bases between the two germline ends. The CDR3, as DNA: TGTGCCAGCAGATCGCCAGGGAACACAGATACGCAGTATTTT. Translating gives CASRSPGNTDTQYF.

The V call is TRBV28, the J call TRBJ2-1; 7 bases agree with TRBD2. The trim removed 3 bases at V and 9 bases at J, leaving 11 bases unmatched. This CDR3 contains 15 residues. Germline CDR1 and CDR2: MDHEN and SYDVKM. The CDR3 DNA follows: TGTGCCAGCAGTTTTCAGGCGGGAGTCTGGGGTGAGCAGTTCTTC. It encodes CASSFQAGVWGEQFF.

This clonotype occurred a few times. The chain combines TRBV20-1 with TRBJ2-5; D not resolved. The CDR3 runs to 17 residues. V was shortened by 4 bases and J by 0 bases, with 21 bases between the two germline ends. Per the germline V gene, CDR1 is DFQATT and CDR2 is SNEGSKA (reference sequence). CDR3 in DNA: TGCAGTGCTACTTCGAACTCCGAATCCTCTAACCAAGAGACCCAGTACTTC. Translated, it gives CSATSNSESSNQETQYF.

The chain recombines TRBV15 with TRBJ2-1, with 9 bases fitting TRBD2. V was clipped by 0 bases and J by 0 bases; unmatched bases: 18. The CDR3 consists of 22 residues. From germline, CDR1 is LNHNV and CDR2 YYDKDF (reference sequence). CDR3 in DNA: TGTGCCACCAGCAGAGATCCTGGAAGAATTTCTAGCGGGATCGGCTCCTACAATGAGCAGTTCTTC. Its translation: CATSRDPGRISSGIGSYNEQFF.

The chain has TRBV7-2 and TRBJ1-5; D may be TRBD1 (6 bases). CDR1 is SGHTA, CDR2 FQGNSA, per germline. The CDR3 is made up of 18 amino acids. V shed 1 base and J shed 0 bases, with 16 bases lying between them. The CDR3 protein is CASSLVGQTVYSNQPQHF. The CDR3 DNA reads as TGTGCCAGCAGCTTAGTAGGACAGACCGTTTATAGCAATCAGCCCCAGCATTTT. Full variable domain (rest looked up from reference TRBV7-2 and TRBJ1-5): GAGVSQSPSNKVTEKGKDVELRCDPISGHTALYWYRQSLGQGLEFLIYFQGNSAPDKSGLPSDRFSAERTGGSVSTLTIQRTQQEDSAVYLCASSLVGQTVYSNQPQHFGDGTRLSIL.

The chain has TRBV7-2 and TRBJ2-1; 10 bases are shared with TRBD1. The length of the CDR3 is 15 residues. The V gene's germline CDR1 is SGHTA and CDR2 FQGNSA. Trimming cost V 3 bases and J 9 bases; bases outside gene matches: 8. The CDR3 DNA reads TGTGCCAGCAGCTTCTCCGGACAGGGGGATCTTGAGCAGTTCTTC. Translating it yields CASSFSGQGDLEQFF.

This clonotype was counted a few times. V and J are TRBV20-1 and TRBJ2-3; D perhaps matches TRBD2 (5 bases). Germline CDR1 is DFQATT and CDR2 is SNEGSKA (reference sequence). V was shortened by 0 bases and J by 0 bases, with 10 bases between the two germline ends. The CDR3 is 15 amino acids. In nucleotides, the CDR3 is TGCAGTGCTAGAGATCATCGAGGGAGCACAGATACGCAGTATTTT. Protein: CSARDHRGSTDTQYF.

There are a few counts of this clonotype. The chain is built from TRBV6-5 and TRBJ1-5, with TRBD1 matching 11 bases. CDR1 is MNHEY, CDR2 SVGAGI, per germline. With 2 bases clipped from V and 0 bases from J, the junction kept 6 bases outside the gene matches. The CDR3 spans 18 residues. The CDR3 here is CASSYEGQGGNSNQPQHF. CDR3 nucleotides: TGTGCCAGCAGTTACGAGGGACAGGGGGGAAATAGCAATCAGCCCCAGCATTTT.

V and J are TRBV10-3 and TRBJ2-7; 7 bases are a match to TRBD2. Per the germline V gene, CDR1 is ENHRY and CDR2 is SYGVKD. Trimming removed 4 bases from V and 3 bases from J; junction bases left unmatched: 15. The CDR3 length is 17 residues. The CDR3 here is CAISGEGRQMKYYEQYF. CDR3 coding DNA: TGTGCCATCAGTGGGGAGGGGAGGCAGATGAAATACTACGAGCAGTACTTC.